The 23 T cell receptor beta chains presented below share a single source sample, sequenced in a study of T cells in localized non-small cell lung cancer. Data came from immunoSEQ multiplex PCR; TCRdb stores just in-frame clones and leaves some out. Of some 30,000 clones in the sample, around 90% were seen once. The source was PBMCs, collected before any cancer treatment. The receptors shown here come from a man aged 35 to 69 with stage II lung adenocarcinoma.

The chain employs TRBV10-2 and TRBJ2-3, with D perhaps TRBD1 or TRBD2 (5 bases each). Germline assignment: CDR1 WSHSY and CDR2 SAAADI. Trimming took 3 bases from V and 2 from J, leaving 15 bases between them. CDR3 size: 16 residues. CDR3 region: CASSDPFTGATDTQYF. The CDR3 DNA reads as TGCGCCAGCAGTGACCCCTTCACCGGGGCCACAGATACGCAGTATTTT.

V gene TRBV27 combines with J gene TRBJ1-5, with a tentative D call TRBD1 (5 bases). This CDR3 spans 15 amino acids. Germline CDR1 MNHEY, CDR2 SMNVEV (reference sequence). With 0 bases removed from V and 8 bases from J, the gap between germline ends came to 14 bases. CDR3 residues: CASSLSIQGRKPQHF. In nucleotides, the CDR3 is TGTGCCAGCAGTTTATCGATCCAGGGAAGAAAGCCCCAGCATTTT.

This sequence joins TRBV5-4 and TRBJ2-7, with 11 bases lining up with TRBD2. This CDR3 is built from 14 residues. V shed 4 bases and J 3 bases; nucleotides not matched to a gene: 3. Germline-derived CDR1 and CDR2 are SGHNT and YYREEE (reference sequence). CDR3 region: CASSVTSGSYEQYF. CDR3 coding DNA: TGTGCCAGCAGCGTAACTAGCGGGAGCTACGAGCAGTACTTC.

The V and J genes are TRBV6-6 and TRBJ1-1; D is unclear. In germline, CDR1 is MNHNY, CDR2 SVGAGI (reference sequence). Trimming took off 2 bases at V and 4 bases at J, with 11 bases between the two ends. This CDR3 has 14 residues. The CDR3 nucleotides are TGTGCCAGCAGTTACGGGCGTGGGAGCACTGAAGCTTTCTTT. It translates to CASSYGRGSTEAFF.

The rearrangement links TRBV30 to TRBJ1-1, with 9 bases matching TRBD1. This CDR3 is 15 amino acids long. Germline V gene sequence: CDR1 GTSNPN, CDR2 SVGIG (reference sequence). V gave up 4 bases and J gave up 7 bases; unmatched junction bases: 13. The CDR3 protein is CAWTVTGTGFVEAFF. Written as DNA, the CDR3 is TGTGCCTGGACCGTCACCGGGACAGGGTTTGTTGAAGCTTTCTTT.

The chain is built from TRBV6-6 and TRBJ1-5; perhaps TRBD1 as D (6 bases). The ends were cut back, 0 bases at V and 4 bases at J, with 10 bases in the middle. Germline V CDR1 and CDR2: MNHNY, SVGAGI (reference sequence). The CDR3 runs 15 residues. The CDR3 DNA is TGTGCCAGCAGTTACTCTTTGGACAGAAATCAGCCCCAGCATTTT. It yields the protein CASSYSLDRNQPQHF.

This chain connects TRBV19 to TRBJ2-2; a weak D match, TRBD2 (6 bases). The CDR3 covers 15 residues. V was shortened by 3 bases and J by 4 bases, with 12 bases between the two germline ends. The V gene's germline CDR1 is LNHDA and CDR2 SQIVND (reference sequence). Here the CDR3 DNA reads TGTGCCAGTAGTATGGCGGGATGGGTCACCGGGGAGCTGTTTTTT. Translated, it gives CASSMAGWVTGELFF.

This clone showed up just once. The chain links TRBV19 to TRBJ1-4; 8 bases are a match to TRBD1. Germline V gives CDR1 LNHDA, CDR2 SQIVND (reference sequence). V shed 4 bases and J 8 bases; nucleotides not matched to a gene: 12. The CDR3 runs 16 residues. The CDR3 loop reads CASSTYLARGLEKLFF. The CDR3 DNA reads as TGTGCCAGTAGTACATATCTCGCCAGGGGGCTAGAAAAACTGTTTTTT.

Concerning this clone itself: This specimen includes other DNA sequences encoding the same CDR3. As DNA, the CDR3 is TGTGCCACCAGCAGAGATCCGGGGGAGACCCAGTACTTC. It codes for CATSRDPGETQYF. This chain links TRBV15 with TRBJ2-5; TRBD2 might be the D (5 bases). V gave up 0 bases and J gave up 5 bases, with 7 bases separating them. Germline CDR1 and CDR2: LNHNV and YYDKDF (reference sequence). This CDR3 has 13 residues.

This rearrangement joins TRBV6-1 to TRBJ2-6, with unresolved D. The CDR3 sequence is 14 residues long. Trimming stripped 2 bases from V and 4 bases from J, with 6 bases between. Germline values: CDR1 MNHNS, CDR2 SASEGT. The CDR3 protein is CASSEYTGANVLTF. CDR3 coding DNA: TGTGCCAGCAGTGAATACACGGGGGCCAACGTCCTGACTTTC.

The chain couples TRBV5-5 to TRBJ1-5; 7 nucleotides match TRBD1. Germline loops: CDR1 SGHKS, CDR2 YYEKEE (reference sequence). The CDR3 spans 14 residues. The J segment lost 5 bases and the V segment lost 4 bases, leaving 6 bases of the junction unmatched. The CDR3 nucleotides are TGTGCCAGCAGCCCAGAGACAGGGTATCAGCCCCAGCATTTT. This sequence encodes CASSPETGYQPQHF.

The gene calls are TRBV29-1 and TRBJ2-1, with TRBD1 matching over 9 bases. The CDR3 length is 14 residues. Trimming removed 4 bases from V and 6 bases from J; junction bases left unmatched: 7. The germline V gene encodes CDR1 SQVTM and CDR2 ANQGSEA. CDR3 amino acids: CSVAGTGRVNEQFF. DNA for the CDR3: TGCAGCGTTGCAGGGACAGGGAGGGTCAATGAGCAGTTCTTC.

V gene TRBV6-1 combines with J gene TRBJ1-3; TRBD1 matches 7 bases. Unmatched junction bases numbered 4, after V lost 6 bases and J lost 2 bases. CDR3 length equals 14 residues. Germline V gives CDR1 MNHNS, CDR2 SASEGT. CDR3 nucleotide sequence: TGTGCCAGCAGAAGACAGGGTGCTGGAAACACCATATATTTT. Residues: CASRRQGAGNTIYF.

This chain joins TRBV25-1 and TRBJ2-5; D ambiguous. With 3 bases removed from V and 0 bases from J, the gap between germline ends came to 5 bases. Germline V gene data show CDR1 as MGHDK and CDR2 as SYGVNS. There are 13 residues in the CDR3. The CDR3 sequence is CASSDSNQETQYF. The CDR3 region has the DNA TGTGCCAGCAGTGACTCTAACCAAGAGACCCAGTACTTC.

The rearrangement joins TRBV7-2 to TRBJ1-2, with D maybe TRBD1 (6 bases). CDR1 SGHTA and CDR2 FQGNSA come from the germline V gene. V was shortened by 4 bases and J by 6 bases, with 18 bases between the two germline ends. The CDR3 has 15 amino acids. CDR3 protein: CASSWDYRVGDGYTF. CDR3 DNA: TGTGCCAGCAGCTGGGACTACAGGGTAGGGGATGGCTACACCTTC.

This chain links TRBV27 with TRBJ2-1, with 8 bases identical to TRBD2. This CDR3 is 18 amino acids long. The germline CDR1 and CDR2 sequences are MNHEY and SMNVEV (reference sequence). V shed 5 bases, J shed 0 bases, and the junction held 12 bases outside the gene matches. This CDR3 is CASSPWLGGGSSYNEQFF. The DNA of the CDR3 is TGTGCCAGCAGTCCCTGGCTTGGCGGGGGGTCCTCCTACAATGAGCAGTTCTTC.

In DNA form, the CDR3 reads TGCGCCAGCAGCCCGCCGGTGGGGGCAAATGAGCAGTTCTTC. This codes for CASSPPVGANEQFF. V usage is TRBV4-1 and J usage is TRBJ2-1, with a weak D call TRBD1 (6 bases). Per germline, CDR1 MGHRA and CDR2 YSYEKL. The CDR3 has 14 amino acids. V shed 4 bases and J shed 7 bases, with 14 bases lying between them.

The chain carries TRBV11-2 and TRBJ2-5, with D possibly matching TRBD2 (6 bases). The V gene lost 4 bases and the J gene lost 5 bases, with 14 bases spanning the gap. Germline V gene sequence: CDR1 SGHAT, CDR2 FQNNGV. This CDR3 has 14 residues. The CDR3 nucleotides read TGTGCCAGCAGCTCATGGAGGGTCCAGGAGACCCAGTACTTC. Amino acids: CASSSWRVQETQYF. Looking up the rest from reference TRBV11-2 and TRBJ2-5 gives the full variable domain: EAGVAQSPRYKIIEKRQSVAFWCNPISGHATLYWYQQILGQGPKLLIQFQNNGVVDDSQLPKDRFSAERLKGVDSTLKIQPAKLEDSAVYLCASSSWRVQETQYFGPGTRLLVL.

This chain links TRBV5-6 with TRBJ2-5; 12 positions agree with TRBD1. The trim removed 0 bases at V and 5 bases at J, leaving 5 bases unmatched. This CDR3 is built from 16 residues. Germline V gene lookup returns CDR1 SGHDT and CDR2 YYEEEE. Here the CDR3 DNA reads TGTGCCAGCAGCTTGGTAGGGACAGGGGGCAGTGAGACCCAGTACTTC. Translated: CASSLVGTGGSETQYF.

Only one count was recorded for this clone. The gene calls are TRBV9 and TRBJ2-1; no definite D call. Deletions cut 1 base from V and 4 bases from J, with 6 bases between. This CDR3 has 13 amino acids. Germline values: CDR1 SGDLS, CDR2 YYNGEE. Here the CDR3 DNA reads TGTGCCAGCAGCGTAATGGGGTACAATGAGCAGTTCTTC. It translates to CASSVMGYNEQFF.

V is TRBV12-1 and J is TRBJ2-6. TRBV12-1 represents a pseudogene. There are 20 residues in the CDR3. The CDR3 DNA is TGTGCCAGCAGCTCCCGTAAGTGGACGCCGACCGAGGGGGGGGCCAACGTCCTGACTTTC. It encodes CASSSRKWTPTEGGANVLTF.

The V call is TRBV7-9, the J call TRBJ2-7, with 10 bases aligning to TRBD2. This CDR3 has 16 residues. The ends lost 0 bases at V and 2 bases at J; junction bases unmatched: 4. Germline values: CDR1 SEHNR, CDR2 FQNEAQ (reference sequence). The chain's CDR3 is CASSLAQLAGPYEQYF. CDR3 bases: TGTGCCAGCAGCTTAGCTCAACTAGCGGGACCCTACGAGCAGTACTTC.

The V gene is TRBV19, the J gene TRBJ1-5; D is possibly TRBD1 (6 bases). Germline lookup yields CDR1 LNHDA and CDR2 SQIVND (reference sequence). This CDR3 contains 17 residues. The V end lost 4 bases, the J end lost 0 bases, and 16 bases lay between the germline ends. The CDR3 here is CASSKRTSDSSNQPQHF. The CDR3 nucleotides read TGTGCCAGTAGTAAACGAACCTCGGACAGTAGCAATCAGCCCCAGCATTTT. The full variable domain, in which reference TRBV19 and TRBJ1-5 provide the parts outside the CDR3, is DGGITQSPKYLFRKEGQNVTLSCEQNLNHDAMYWYRQDPGQGLRLIYYSQIVNDFQKGDIAEGYSVSREKKESFPLTVTSAQKNPTAFYLCASSKRTSDSSNQPQHFGDGTRLSIL.